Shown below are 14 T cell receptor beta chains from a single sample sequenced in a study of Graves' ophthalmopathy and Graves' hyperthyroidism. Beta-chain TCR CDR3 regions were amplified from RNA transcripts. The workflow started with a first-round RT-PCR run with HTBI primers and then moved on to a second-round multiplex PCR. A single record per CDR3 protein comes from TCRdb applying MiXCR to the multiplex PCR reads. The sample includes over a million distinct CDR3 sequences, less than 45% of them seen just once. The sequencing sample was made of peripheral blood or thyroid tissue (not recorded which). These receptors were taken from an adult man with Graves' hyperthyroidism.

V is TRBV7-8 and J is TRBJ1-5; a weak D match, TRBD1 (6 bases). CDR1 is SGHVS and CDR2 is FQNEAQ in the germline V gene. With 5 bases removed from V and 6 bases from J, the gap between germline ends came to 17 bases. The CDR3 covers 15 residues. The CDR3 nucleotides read TGTGCCAGCAGCCTTGAGGGGGGGGGGCGTCAGCCCCAGCATTTT. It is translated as CASSLEGGGRQPQHF.

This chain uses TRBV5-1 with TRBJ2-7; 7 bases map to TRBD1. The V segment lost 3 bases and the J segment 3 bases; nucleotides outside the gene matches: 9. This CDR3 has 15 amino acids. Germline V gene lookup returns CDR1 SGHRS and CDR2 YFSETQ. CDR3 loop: CASSSDRDRFYEQYF. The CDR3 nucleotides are TGCGCCAGCAGCTCCGACCGGGACAGATTCTACGAGCAGTACTTC.

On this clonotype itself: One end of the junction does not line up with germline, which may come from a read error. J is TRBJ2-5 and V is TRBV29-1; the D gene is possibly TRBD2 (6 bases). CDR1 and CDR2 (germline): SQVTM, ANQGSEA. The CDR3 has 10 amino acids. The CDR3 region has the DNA TGCAGCCTTACCCGGGAGACCCGGTACTTC. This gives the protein CSLTRETRYF.

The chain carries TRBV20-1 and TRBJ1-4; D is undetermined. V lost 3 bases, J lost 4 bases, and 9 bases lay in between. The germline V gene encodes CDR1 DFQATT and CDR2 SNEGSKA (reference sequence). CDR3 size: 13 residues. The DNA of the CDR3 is TGCAGTGCTAGGGAGGGTTTTAATGAAAAACTGTTTTTT. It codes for CSAREGFNEKLFF.

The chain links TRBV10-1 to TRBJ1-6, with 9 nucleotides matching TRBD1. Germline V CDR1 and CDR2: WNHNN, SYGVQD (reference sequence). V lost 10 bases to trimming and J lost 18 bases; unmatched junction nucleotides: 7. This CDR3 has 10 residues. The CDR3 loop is CAKTGTGRHF. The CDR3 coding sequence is TGCGCCAAGACCGGGACAGGGCGCCACTTT.

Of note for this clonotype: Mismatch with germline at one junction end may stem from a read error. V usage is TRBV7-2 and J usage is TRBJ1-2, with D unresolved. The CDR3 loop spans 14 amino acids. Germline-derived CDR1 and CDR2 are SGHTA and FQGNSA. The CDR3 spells CARSLRRAEYGYTF. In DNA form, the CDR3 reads TGTGCCCGCAGCCTTAGAAGGGCAGAGTATGGCTACACCTTC.

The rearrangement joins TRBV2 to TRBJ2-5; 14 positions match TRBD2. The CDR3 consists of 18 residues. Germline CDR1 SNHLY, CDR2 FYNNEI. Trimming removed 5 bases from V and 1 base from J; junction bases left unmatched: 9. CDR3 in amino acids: CASSPGLAGGRPQETQYF. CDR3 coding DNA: TGTGCCAGCAGTCCCGGACTAGCGGGAGGTCGGCCCCAAGAGACCCAGTACTTC. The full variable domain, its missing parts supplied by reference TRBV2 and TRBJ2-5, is EPEVTQTPSHQVTQMGQEVILRCVPISNHLYFYWYRQILGQKVEFLVSFYNNEISEKSEIFDDQFSVERPDGSNFTLKIRSTKLEDSAMYFCASSPGLAGGRPQETQYFGPGTRLLVL.

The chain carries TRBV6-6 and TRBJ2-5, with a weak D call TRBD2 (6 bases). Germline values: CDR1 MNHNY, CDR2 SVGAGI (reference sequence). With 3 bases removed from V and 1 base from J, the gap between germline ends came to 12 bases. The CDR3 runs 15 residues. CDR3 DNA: TGTGCCAGCAGTTATGGAGGGGAGATCCAAGAGACCCAGTACTTC. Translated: CASSYGGEIQETQYF.

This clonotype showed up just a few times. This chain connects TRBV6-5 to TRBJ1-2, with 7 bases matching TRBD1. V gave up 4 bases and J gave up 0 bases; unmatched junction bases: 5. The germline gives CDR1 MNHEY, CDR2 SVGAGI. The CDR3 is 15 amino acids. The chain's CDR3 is CASSLTGIANYGYTF. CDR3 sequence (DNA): TGTGCCAGCAGTTTGACAGGGATAGCTAACTATGGCTACACCTTC.

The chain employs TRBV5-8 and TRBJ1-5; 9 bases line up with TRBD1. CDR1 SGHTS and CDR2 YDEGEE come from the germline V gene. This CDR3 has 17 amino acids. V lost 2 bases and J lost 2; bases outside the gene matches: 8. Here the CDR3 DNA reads TGTGCCAGCAGCTTCAGGTGGGACAGGGCTGGCAATCAGCCCCAGCATTTT. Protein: CASSFRWDRAGNQPQHF.

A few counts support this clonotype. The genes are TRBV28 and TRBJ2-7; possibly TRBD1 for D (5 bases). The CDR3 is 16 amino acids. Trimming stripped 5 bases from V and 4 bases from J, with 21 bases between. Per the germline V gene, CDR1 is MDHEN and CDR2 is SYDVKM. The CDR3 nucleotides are TGTGCCAGCAGTGGGGCAGTGGGGCAGTCGGGTTACGAGCAGTACTTC. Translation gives CASSGAVGQSGYEQYF.

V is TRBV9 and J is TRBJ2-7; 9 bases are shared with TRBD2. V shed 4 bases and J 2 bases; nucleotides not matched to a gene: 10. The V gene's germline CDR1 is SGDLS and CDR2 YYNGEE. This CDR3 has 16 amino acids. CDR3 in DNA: TGTGCCAGCAGCTCTCGTCGGCGGGGGGGAACCTACGAGCAGTACTTC. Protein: CASSSRRRGGTYEQYF.

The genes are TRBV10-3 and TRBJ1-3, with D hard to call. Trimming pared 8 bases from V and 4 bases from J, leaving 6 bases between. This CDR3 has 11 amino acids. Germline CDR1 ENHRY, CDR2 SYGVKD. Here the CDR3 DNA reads TGTGCCATCCGGACGGGAAACACCATATATTTT. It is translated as CAIRTGNTIYF.

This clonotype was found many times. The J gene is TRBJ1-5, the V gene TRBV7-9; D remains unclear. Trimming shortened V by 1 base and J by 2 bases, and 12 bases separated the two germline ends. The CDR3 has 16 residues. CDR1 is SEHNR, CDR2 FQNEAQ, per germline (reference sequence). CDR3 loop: CASSLVTLGGNQPQHF. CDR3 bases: TGTGCCAGCAGCTTAGTTACTCTCGGGGGCAATCAGCCCCAGCATTTT.